These T cell receptor beta chains were read from a single sample in a study of blood T cell repertoires in COVID-19. Assay: immunoSEQ multiplex PCR; the TCRdb copy retains only in-frame clones and omits some. This sample yields 200,000 to 250,000 clones, of which about 90% are seen a single time; roughly 2.2% belongs to the top ten. The sample taken for sequencing was peripheral blood. The receptors were gathered from a woman in her 50s with acute or convalescent COVID-19. CDR3s include the opening cysteine and the closing phenylalanine or tryptophan. Fields, in order: J gene, D gene, clone size, V gene, CDR3 DNA, CDR3 protein. A D gene is named only where the DNA matches it firmly. Some rows mark clone size as missing; the rest say once, few, many or name a class of expanded clone.

>TRBJ1-4|-|-|TRBV12-3/TRBV12-4
TGTGCCAGCAGTTTCAGTGAAAAACTGTTTTTT
CASSFSEKLFF
>TRBJ2-3|-|once|TRBV12-3/TRBV12-4
TGTGCCAGCAGTTTTTTCGCAGATACGCAGTATTTT
CASSFFADTQYF
>TRBJ2-7|TRBD2|-|TRBV7-2
TGTGCCAGCAGCATGATAGCGGGGGGGCCCTCCTACGAGCAGTACTTC
CASSMIAGGPSYEQYF
>TRBJ1-6|-|-|TRBV5-1
TGCGCCAGCAGCTTAGGAGGGCCCAATTCACCCCTCCACTTT
CASSLGGPNSPLHF
>TRBJ2-7|-|-|TRBV19
TGTGCCAGTAGTATAGGCAGCGAGTCCTACGAGCAGTACTTC
CASSIGSESYEQYF
>TRBJ1-3|-|-|TRBV27
TGTGCCAGCAGTTTAGGAGGGGCAAACACCATATATTTT
CASSLGGANTIYF
>TRBJ2-7|-|-|TRBV5-4
TGTGCCAGCAGCGCACCGGGAAAACGGGAACCCTACGAGCAGTACTTC
CASSAPGKREPYEQYF
>TRBJ1-6|TRBD1|-|TRBV19
TGTGCCAGTAGTGCCAGGGGGCGGAATTCACCCCTCCACTTT
CASSARGRNSPLHF
>TRBJ1-5|TRBD1|-|TRBV4-1
TGCGCCAGCAGCCAAGGAGACAGGGGAGATCAGCCCCAGCATTTT
CASSQGDRGDQPQHF
>TRBJ1-5|TRBD1|-|TRBV4-3
TGCGCCAGCAGCCCCGACAGGGTTTGGAATCAGCCCCAGCATTTT
CASSPDRVWNQPQHF
>TRBJ1-1|-|-|TRBV30
TGTGCCCAAACGAGGCAGGGAGGCACTGAAGCTTTCTTT
CAQTRQGGTEAFF
>TRBJ2-1|-|-|TRBV11-2
TGTGCCAGCAGCTCCTCCTCGGGAGCGAATGAGCAGTTCTTC
CASSSSSGANEQFF
>TRBJ2-7|TRBD2|-|TRBV12-5
TGTGCTAGCGGGAGGGCCTTCTACGAGCAGTACTTC
CASGRAFYEQYF
>TRBJ1-2|-|-|TRBV27
TGTGCCAGCAGTTTAAACTCAGGGTTAAGGGGCTACACCTTC
CASSLNSGLRGYTF